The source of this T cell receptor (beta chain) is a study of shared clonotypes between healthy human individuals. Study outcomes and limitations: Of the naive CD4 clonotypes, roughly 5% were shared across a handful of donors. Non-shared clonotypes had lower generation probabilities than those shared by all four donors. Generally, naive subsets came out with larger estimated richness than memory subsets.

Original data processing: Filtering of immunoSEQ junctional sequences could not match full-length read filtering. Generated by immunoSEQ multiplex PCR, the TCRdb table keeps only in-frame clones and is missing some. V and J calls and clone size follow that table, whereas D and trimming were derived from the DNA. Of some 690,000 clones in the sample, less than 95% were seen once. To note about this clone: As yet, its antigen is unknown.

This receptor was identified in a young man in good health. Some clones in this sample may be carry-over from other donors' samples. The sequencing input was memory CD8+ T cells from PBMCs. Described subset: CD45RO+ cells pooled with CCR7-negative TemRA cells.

CDR3 bases: TGTGCCAGCAGCGCCGGGACAGGGGAGACCCAGTACTTC. Translated, it gives CASSAGTGETQYF. The chain recombines TRBV28 with TRBJ2-5, with 9 bases that match TRBD1. This CDR3 has 13 amino acids. Germline CDR1 reads MDHEN; CDR2 reads SYDVKM. V lost 6 bases to trimming and J lost 5 bases; unmatched junction nucleotides: 4.